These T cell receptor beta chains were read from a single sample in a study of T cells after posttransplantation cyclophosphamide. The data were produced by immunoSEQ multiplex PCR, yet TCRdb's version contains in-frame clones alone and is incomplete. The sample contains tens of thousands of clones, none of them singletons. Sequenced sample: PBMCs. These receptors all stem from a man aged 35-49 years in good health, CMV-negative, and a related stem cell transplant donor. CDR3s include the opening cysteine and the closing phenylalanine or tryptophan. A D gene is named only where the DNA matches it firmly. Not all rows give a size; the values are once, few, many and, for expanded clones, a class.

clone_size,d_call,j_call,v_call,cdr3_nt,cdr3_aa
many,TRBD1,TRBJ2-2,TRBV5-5,TGTGCCAGCAAGCCGGGACAGCTGAACACCGGGGAGCTGTTTTTT,CASKPGQLNTGELFF
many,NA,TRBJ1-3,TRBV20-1,TGCAGTGCTAGAGTAGTGAACACCATATATTTT,CSARVVNTIYF
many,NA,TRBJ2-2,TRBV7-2,TGTGCCAGCAGGGGACTGAACACCGGGGAGCTGTTTTTT,CASRGLNTGELFF
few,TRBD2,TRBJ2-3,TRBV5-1,TGCGCCAGCAGCTATCGACTAGCGGGAAGCACAGATACGCAGTATTTT,CASSYRLAGSTDTQYF
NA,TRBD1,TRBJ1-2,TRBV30,TGTGCCTGGAGTATCTCAGGGGGAGGTGGCTACACCTTC,CAWSISGGGGYTF
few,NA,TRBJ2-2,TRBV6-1,TGTGCCAGCAGTGTAAATCCCTTTACCGGGGAGCTGTTTTTT,CASSVNPFTGELFF
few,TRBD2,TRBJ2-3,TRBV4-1,TGCGCCAGCAGCCCTGGGGGGGAAAGGACAGATACGCAGTATTTT,CASSPGGERTDTQYF
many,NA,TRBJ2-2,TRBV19,TGTGCCAGTACCGCAGGGACCGGGGAGCTGTTTTTT,CASTAGTGELFF
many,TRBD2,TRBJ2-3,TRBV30,TGTGCCTGGAGTGTACTAAGCGGGAGGCGAGATACGCAGTATTTT,CAWSVLSGRRDTQYF
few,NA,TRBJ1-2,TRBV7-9,TGTGCCAGCAGCTCAACTCCGGGCCAGAGGGCGTCTAACTATGGCTACACCTTC,CASSSTPGQRASNYGYTF
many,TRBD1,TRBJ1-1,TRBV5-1,TGCGCCAGCAGCTTGTTGACAGGGGGCACTGAAGCTTTCTTT,CASSLLTGGTEAFF
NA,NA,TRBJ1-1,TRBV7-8,TGTGCCAGCAGCTTAGTTGAGGGATGGCGGGGGGAGGGGAGAGACACTGAAGCTTTCTTT,CASSLVEGWRGEGRDTEAFF
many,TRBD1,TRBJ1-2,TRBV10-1,TGCGCCAGCAGGAGGGACAGGGGTTTATCTAACTATGGCTACACCTTC,CASRRDRGLSNYGYTF
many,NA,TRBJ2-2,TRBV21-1,TGTGCCAGCAGGACACCGGGACAGGACACCGGGGAGCTGTTTTTT,CASRTPGQDTGELFF
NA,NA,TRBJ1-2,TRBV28,TGTGCCAGCAGACACGAGGCGGATAACTATGGCTACACCTTC,CASRHEADNYGYTF
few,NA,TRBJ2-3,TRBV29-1,TGCAGCGAGAAAGGAGGCTCAATGGATACGCAGTATTTT,CSEKGGSMDTQYF
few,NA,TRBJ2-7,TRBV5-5,TGTGCCAGCAGCTTGGACAGGGTGAGCGAGCAGTACTTC,CASSLDRVSEQYF
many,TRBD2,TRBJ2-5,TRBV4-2,TGTGCCAGCAGCTCGCGGAAGCGGGAACAAGGGACCCAGTACTTC,CASSSRKREQGTQYF
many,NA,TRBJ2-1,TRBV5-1,TGCGCCAGCAGTCCTGACATTGAGCAGTTCTTC,CASSPDIEQFF
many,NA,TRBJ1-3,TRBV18,TGTGCCAGCTCATATAATCGGGGTCCGACTGGAAACACCATATATTTT,CASSYNRGPTGNTIYF
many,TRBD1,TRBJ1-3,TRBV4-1,TGCGCCAGCAGCCTCGGGGACAGGGGTTCTGGAAACACCATATATTTT,CASSLGDRGSGNTIYF
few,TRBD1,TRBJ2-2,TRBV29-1,TGCAGCGTTACCGGGACAGACACCGGGGAGCTGTTTTTT,CSVTGTDTGELFF
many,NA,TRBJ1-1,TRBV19,TGTGCCAGTAGTACCCCAGGACACGTAACCGAAGCTTTCTTT,CASSTPGHVTEAFF
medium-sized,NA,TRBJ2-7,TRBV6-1,TGTGCCTCCGATGGGGGGTGGGGCGAGCAGTACTTC,CASDGGWGEQYF
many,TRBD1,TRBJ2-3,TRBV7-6,TGTGCCAGCAGCCCGACAGGGGGCACAGATACGCAGTATTTT,CASSPTGGTDTQYF
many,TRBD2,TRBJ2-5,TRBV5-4,TGTGCCGGGGGACTAGCGGGGGTGGAGACCCAGTACTTC,CAGGLAGVETQYF
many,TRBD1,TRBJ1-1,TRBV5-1,TGCGCCAGCGGACAGGGGGGAGGAAACACTGAAGCTTTCTTT,CASGQGGGNTEAFF
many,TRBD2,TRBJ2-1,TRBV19,TGTGCCAGCTCTGTGGCGGGAGGACCCAATGAGCAGTTCTTC,CASSVAGGPNEQFF
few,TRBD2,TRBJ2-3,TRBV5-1,TGCGCCAGCAGCGTGGAGGGAGGGCCGGAAGATGCGCAGTATTTT,CASSVEGGPEDAQYF
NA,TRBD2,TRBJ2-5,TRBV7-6,TGTGCCAGCAGCGCCGGACTAGTAGAGACCCAGTACTTC,CASSAGLVETQYF
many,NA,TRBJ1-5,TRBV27,TGTGCCAGCAGGCCCACAGGGTGGAGCAATCAGCCCCAGCATTTT,CASRPTGWSNQPQHF
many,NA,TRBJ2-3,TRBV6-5,TGTGCCAGCAGTTACTCGAGTCTAGCCGTAGATACGCAGTATTTT,CASSYSSLAVDTQYF
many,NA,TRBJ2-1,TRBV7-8,TGTGCCAGCAGCCCCCTAGGAAACAATGAGCAGTTCTTC,CASSPLGNNEQFF
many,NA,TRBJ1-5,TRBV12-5,TGTGCTAGTGGTGCTGGGGGGAATCAGCCCCAGCATTTT,CASGAGGNQPQHF
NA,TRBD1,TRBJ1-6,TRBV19,TGTGCCAGTAGTGACTACCCCGGGGACAGGTCCTCACCCCTCCACTTT,CASSDYPGDRSSPLHF
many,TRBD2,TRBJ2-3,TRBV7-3,TGTGCCAGCAGCTTAGGACTAGCGGGAGGAGATACGCAGTATTTT,CASSLGLAGGDTQYF
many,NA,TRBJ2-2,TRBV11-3,TGTGCCAGCAGCTTAGGCGGCGTGCTGTTTTTT,CASSLGGVLFF
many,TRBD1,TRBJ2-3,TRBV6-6,TGTGCCAGCAGTTTACCCGGGACAGGGAGCACAGATACGCAGTATTTT,CASSLPGTGSTDTQYF
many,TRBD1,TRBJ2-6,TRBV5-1,TGCGCCAGCAGCTTGGACGGGGACAGGCTCTCTGGGGCCAACGTCCTGACTTTC,CASSLDGDRLSGANVLTF
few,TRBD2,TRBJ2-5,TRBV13,TGTGCCAGCAGCAAAAAAGCGGGGGGGCGTCAAGAGACCCAGTACTTC,CASSKKAGGRQETQYF
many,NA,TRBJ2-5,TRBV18,TGTGCCAGCTCACCACAATTTTTGGCCCAAGAGACCCAGTACTTC,CASSPQFLAQETQYF